This is a list of T cell receptor beta chains from one sample in a study of chemoradiotherapy in HPV16-positive cancers. The repertoire was sequenced with immunoSEQ multiplex PCR; TCRdb's copy has only in-frame clones and lacks some. The sample consists of under 70,000 clones, about nine tenths of them appearing once. The specimen comprised blood, sampled from a patient who underwent chemoradiotherapy. The receptors were sampled from a human donor with HPV-associated anogenital cancer. Both conserved end residues are part of each CDR3. The order of the fields is V gene, D gene, clone size, J gene, CDR3 protein, CDR3 DNA. D genes are given only for firm matches. Clone size is not always given. Where it is, it says once, few, many or a class for expanded clones.

V: TRBV7-6; D: TRBD1; size: .; J: TRBJ1-3; CDR3: CASSLGQLAAGNTIYF; DNA: TGTGCCAGCAGCCTGGGACAGTTGGCTGCAGGAAACACCATATATTTT
V: TRBV11-2; D: .; size: .; J: TRBJ2-5; CDR3: CASSLGGGPGVGETQYF; DNA: TGTGCCAGCAGCTTAGGAGGGGGGCCAGGGGTCGGTGAGACCCAGTACTTC
V: TRBV9; D: .; size: .; J: TRBJ2-1; CDR3: CASSAGNNNEQFF; DNA: TGTGCCAGCAGCGCAGGAAACAACAATGAGCAGTTCTTC
V: TRBV4-2; D: TRBD1; size: .; J: TRBJ2-7; CDR3: CASSQDIGQGLSYEQYF; DNA: TGTGCCAGCAGCCAAGATATAGGACAGGGGCTATCCTACGAGCAGTACTTC
V: TRBV20-1; D: .; size: .; J: TRBJ2-3; CDR3: CSARAQDTQYF; DNA: TGCAGTGCTAGAGCTCAGGATACGCAGTATTTT
V: TRBV7-8; D: TRBD2; size: .; J: TRBJ2-7; CDR3: CASSLDRTPGLAGVNYEQYF; DNA: TGTGCCAGCAGCTTAGATAGGACCCCGGGACTAGCGGGAGTGAACTACGAGCAGTACTTC
V: TRBV4-2; D: TRBD1; size: .; J: TRBJ1-2; CDR3: CASSPPGQGRTF; DNA: TGTGCCAGCAGCCCCCCGGGACAGGGGAGGACCTTC
V: TRBV7-2; D: TRBD2; size: .; J: TRBJ2-1; CDR3: CASSLHRGGGIDEQFF; DNA: TGTGCCAGCAGCTTACACCGGGGGGGCGGTATTGATGAGCAGTTCTTC
V: TRBV19; D: TRBD2; size: once; J: TRBJ2-5; CDR3: CASSPLAGAQETQYF; DNA: TGTGCCAGTAGTCCCTTAGCGGGGGCGCAAGAGACCCAGTACTTC
V: TRBV11-1; D: .; size: .; J: TRBJ2-1; CDR3: CASSWGGSSYNEQFF; DNA: TGTGCCAGCAGCTGGGGCGGTAGCTCCTACAATGAGCAGTTCTTC
V: TRBV5-4; D: TRBD1; size: few; J: TRBJ1-2; CDR3: CASSLGQGAGYGYTF; DNA: TGTGCCAGCAGCTTGGGACAGGGGGCAGGCTATGGCTACACCTTC
V: TRBV21-1; D: .; size: .; J: TRBJ1-1; CDR3: CASSKRNRNTEAFF; DNA: TGTGCCAGCAGCAAGAGAAACAGGAACACTGAAGCTTTCTTT